This TCR beta chain is from a study of T cells expressing NK-cell markers (dated by TCRdb to 2020 to 2022). A note on the overall study: Fewer than ten donors provided sorted CD3+CD56+NKG2C+, CD3+CD56+NKG2C- and CD3+CD56-NKG2C+ T-cell subsets, whose TCR beta-chain repertoires were profiled. The study sequenced eight donors, all healthy volunteers chosen at random: three men and five women. Libraries were sequenced as 2 x 150 bp reads on Illumina HiSeq 2000/2500, MiSeq or NextSeq. Of the eight sequenced donors, seven were found to be HCMV-seropositive and one was found to be HCMV-seronegative. Results the study describes overall, beyond this receptor: Those dominant clonotypes were again the most abundant among CD3+CD56-NKG2C+ cells in a few donors, at roughly 25-60.1%. Whether the expanded NKG2C-expressing T cell clones were specific for HCMV antigens was left unclear. In several donors, the dominant CD3+CD56+NKG2C+ clonotypes were found to rank among the top 10 CD8+ clonotypes and to make up about 1.0-7.0% of CD8+ T cells.

Comments on this clonotype: The antigen it recognizes is unknown.

To determine HCMV serostatus, a commercial ELISA kit was used to detect HCMV-specific IgG in serum. Ficoll density gradient centrifugation was used to isolate peripheral blood mononuclear cells from blood. The sample was run on an Illumina HiSeq 2000. 5'RACE template switching, by which a universal primer site and unique molecular identifiers were added, was used to make TCR beta cDNA libraries. Priming for cDNA synthesis came from the TCR beta constant segment, and two successive PCR amplification steps followed. The source study handled its data this way. MIGEC was used to demultiplex reads and group reads by UMI, and MiTCR was used to assemble and quantify clonotypes. Only TCR cDNA sequences supported by at least two reads were kept to exclude erroneous sequences. Downstream repertoire analysis used the tcR package, and clonotypes were matched across fractions by CDR3 nucleotide sequence plus V segment. VDJmatch was used to annotate antigen specificity against VDJdb, with one amino acid substitution allowed in CDR3. The reads, reprocessed by TCRdb, yield one row per CDR3 protein sequence and no DNA. Clone size and V and J calls follow TCRdb, not the original study. This sample's table carries some 600,000 distinct CDR3 sequences. The ten largest clones take up less than 4.5% of the sample.

The sequenced sample consisted of blood T cells: a sorted CD56 or NKG2C T cell subset, CD4+ or CD8+ T cells, or bulk PBMC T cells (not recorded which). The receptor comes from a man aged 18 to 29 in good health. Donor details come from another sample of the same person, matched by shared clones.

For the CDR3, the sequence is CASSKEHRGQETQYF. The V and J genes are TRBV21-1 and TRBJ2-5; without DNA, the TCRdb call of TRBD1 cannot be checked. TRBV21-1 is reported as a pseudogene. Reading from cysteine to phenylalanine, the CDR3 counts 15 amino acids. No DNA sequence is on record.